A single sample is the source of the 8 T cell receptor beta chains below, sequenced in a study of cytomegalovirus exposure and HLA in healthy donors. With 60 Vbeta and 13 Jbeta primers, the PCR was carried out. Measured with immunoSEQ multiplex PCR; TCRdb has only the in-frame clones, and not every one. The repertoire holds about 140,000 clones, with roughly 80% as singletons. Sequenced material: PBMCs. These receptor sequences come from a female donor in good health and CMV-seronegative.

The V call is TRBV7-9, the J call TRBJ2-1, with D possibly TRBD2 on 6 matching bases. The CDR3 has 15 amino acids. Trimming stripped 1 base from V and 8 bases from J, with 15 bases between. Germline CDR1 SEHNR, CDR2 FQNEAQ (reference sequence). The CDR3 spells CASSLDETGEDEQFF. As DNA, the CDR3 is TGTGCCAGCAGCTTAGATGAGACTGGGGAGGATGAGCAGTTCTTC.

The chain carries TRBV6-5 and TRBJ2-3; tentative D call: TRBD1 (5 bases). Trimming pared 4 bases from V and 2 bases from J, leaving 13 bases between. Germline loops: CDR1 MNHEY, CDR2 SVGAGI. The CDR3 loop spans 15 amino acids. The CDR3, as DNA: TGTGCCAGCAGTTCTATCGACAGTAACACAGATACGCAGTATTTT. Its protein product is CASSSIDSNTDTQYF.

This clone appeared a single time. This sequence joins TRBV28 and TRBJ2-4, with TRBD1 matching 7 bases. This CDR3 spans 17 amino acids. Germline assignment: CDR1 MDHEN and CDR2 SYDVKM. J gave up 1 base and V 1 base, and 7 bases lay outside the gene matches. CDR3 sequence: CASSLLGTGEAKNIQYF. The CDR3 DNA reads TGTGCCAGCAGTTTATTGGGCACAGGGGAGGCCAAAAACATTCAGTACTTC.

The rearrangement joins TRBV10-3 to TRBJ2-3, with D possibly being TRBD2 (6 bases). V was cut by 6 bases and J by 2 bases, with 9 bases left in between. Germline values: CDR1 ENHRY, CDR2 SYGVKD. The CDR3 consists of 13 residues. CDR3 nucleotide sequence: TGTGCCATCAGCCCGGGAGCCACAGATACGCAGTATTTT. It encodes CAISPGATDTQYF.

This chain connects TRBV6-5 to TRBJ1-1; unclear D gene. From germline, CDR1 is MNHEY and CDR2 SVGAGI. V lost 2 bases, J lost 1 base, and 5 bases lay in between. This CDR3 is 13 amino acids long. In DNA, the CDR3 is TGTGCCAGCAGTTACCCCGGGAACACTGAAGCTTTCTTT. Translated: CASSYPGNTEAFF.

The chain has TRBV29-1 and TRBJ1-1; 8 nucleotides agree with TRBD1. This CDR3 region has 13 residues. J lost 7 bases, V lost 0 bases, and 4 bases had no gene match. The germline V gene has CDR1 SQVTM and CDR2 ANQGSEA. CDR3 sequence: CSVEEGTGSEAFF. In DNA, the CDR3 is TGCAGCGTTGAAGAAGGGACAGGCAGTGAAGCTTTCTTT.

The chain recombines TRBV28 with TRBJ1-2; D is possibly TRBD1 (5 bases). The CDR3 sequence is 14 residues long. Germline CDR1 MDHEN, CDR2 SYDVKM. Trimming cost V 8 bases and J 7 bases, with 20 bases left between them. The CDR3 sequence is CASGSLGGKGGYTF. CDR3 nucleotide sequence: TGTGCCAGCGGTTCCTTGGGGGGGAAGGGTGGCTACACCTTC.

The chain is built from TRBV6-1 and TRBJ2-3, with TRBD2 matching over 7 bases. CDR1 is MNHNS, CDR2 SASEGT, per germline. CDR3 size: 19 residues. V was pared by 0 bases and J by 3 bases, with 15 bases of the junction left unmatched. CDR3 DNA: TGTGCCAGCAGTGAAGCGTACACCCTCGGACTAGACTTAACAGATACGCAGTATTTT. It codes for CASSEAYTLGLDLTDTQYF.